This T cell receptor beta chain is drawn from a study of cytomegalovirus exposure and HLA in healthy donors. As for the study in general: Sequencing of 150 million to 200 million T cells in an earlier analysis found under 120 million unique TCR beta sequences. From HLA-typed donors, an early data release held 70 million to 100 million unique TCRs. Study-level points and caveats: Reports credit the classifier with highly specific, highly sensitive diagnosis of cytomegalovirus status. It was taken for granted in presence/absence analyses that sequencing depth across donors was roughly uniform.

The PCR ran on 60 Vbeta and 13 Jbeta primers. Data came from immunoSEQ multiplex PCR; TCRdb stores just in-frame clones and leaves some out. The table shows about 210,000 clones, with around 83% occurring only once. Germline V CDR1 and CDR2: SGDLS, YYNGEE. Trimming took 5 bases from V and 2 from J; bases not matched to a gene: 6. CDR3 size: 15 residues. In the case of this clone: Its target is unknown.

The sequenced sample was PBMCs. This chain joins TRBV9 and TRBJ2-7, with TRBD1 matching 11 bases. The sequence came from a man aged 35-49 years in good health and CMV-seropositive. CDR3: CASSEGQGGTYEQYF. CDR3 nucleotide sequence: TGTGCCAGCAGTGAGGGACAGGGGGGGACCTACGAGCAGTACTTC.